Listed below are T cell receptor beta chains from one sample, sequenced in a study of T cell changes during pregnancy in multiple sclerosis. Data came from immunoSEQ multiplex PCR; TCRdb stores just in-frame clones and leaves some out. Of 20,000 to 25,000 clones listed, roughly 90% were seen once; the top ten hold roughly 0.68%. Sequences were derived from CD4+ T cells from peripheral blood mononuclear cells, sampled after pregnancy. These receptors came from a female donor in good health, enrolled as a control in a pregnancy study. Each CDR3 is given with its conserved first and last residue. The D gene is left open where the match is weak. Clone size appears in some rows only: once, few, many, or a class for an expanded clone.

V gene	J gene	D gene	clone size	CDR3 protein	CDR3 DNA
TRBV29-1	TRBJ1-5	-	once	CREAHQPQHF	TGCAGAGAGGCCCATCAGCCCCAGCATTTT
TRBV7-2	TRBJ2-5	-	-	CASSFAEGTQYF	TGTGCCAGCAGCTTTGCGGAGGGGACCCAGTACTTC
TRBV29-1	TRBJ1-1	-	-	CSVGTGRSAEAFF	TGCAGCGTGGGTACAGGTCGGAGCGCTGAAGCTTTCTTT
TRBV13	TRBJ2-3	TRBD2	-	CASSLKGGTSGPTDTQYF	TGTGCCAGCAGCTTAAAAGGGGGGACTAGCGGACCCACAGATACGCAGTATTTT
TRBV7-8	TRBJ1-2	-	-	CASSFPAGYGYTF	TGTGCCAGCAGTTTTCCCGCGGGCTATGGCTACACCTTC
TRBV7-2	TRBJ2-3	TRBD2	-	CASSSGTSGSYTQYF	TGTGCCAGCAGCTCAGGGACTAGCGGGAGTTATACGCAGTATTTT
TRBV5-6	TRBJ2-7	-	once	CASSFGGPYEQYF	TGTGCCAGCAGCTTCGGGGGACCCTACGAGCAGTACTTC
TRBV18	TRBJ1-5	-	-	CASSPNRRGDQPQHF	TGTGCCAGCTCACCGAACCGGAGGGGCGATCAGCCCCAGCATTTT
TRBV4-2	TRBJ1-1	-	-	CASSQVSRGSLNTEAFF	TGTGCCAGCAGCCAAGTCTCCAGGGGATCCCTGAACACTGAAGCTTTCTTT
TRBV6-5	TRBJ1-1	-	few	CASSYGTWNTEAFF	TGTGCCAGCAGTTACGGCACATGGAACACTGAAGCTTTCTTT
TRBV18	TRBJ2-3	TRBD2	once	CASSPPGLARSTDTQYF	TGTGCCAGCTCACCACCGGGACTAGCGCGCTCCACAGATACGCAGTATTTT
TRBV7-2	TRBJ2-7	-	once	CASSLAGSSYEQYF	TGTGCCAGCAGCTTAGCTGGGAGCTCCTACGAGCAGTACTTC
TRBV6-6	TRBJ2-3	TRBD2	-	CASRVSGKRKDTQYF	TGTGCCAGCAGGGTAAGCGGGAAACGAAAAGATACGCAGTATTTT
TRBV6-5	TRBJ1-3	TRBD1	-	CASISGGVSGNTIYF	TGTGCCAGCATCTCAGGGGGAGTATCTGGAAACACCATATATTTT
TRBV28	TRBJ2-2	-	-	CASSPILSGELFF	TGTGCCAGCAGTCCAATACTATCCGGGGAGCTGTTTTTT
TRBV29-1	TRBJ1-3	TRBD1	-	CSVRQGASWGNTIYF	TGCAGCGTTCGACAGGGGGCGAGTTGGGGAAACACCATATATTTT
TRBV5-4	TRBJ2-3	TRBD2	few	CASSLRHGGSSDTQYF	TGTGCCAGCAGCTTGAGGCACGGGGGGTCGTCAGATACGCAGTATTTT
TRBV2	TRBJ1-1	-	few	CASSEARSGVEAFF	TGTGCCAGCAGTGAAGCGCGTTCGGGGGTTGAAGCTTTCTTT
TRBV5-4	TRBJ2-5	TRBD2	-	CASIPRGGSVETQYF	TGTGCCAGCATCCCACGCGGGGGGTCGGTGGAGACCCAGTACTTC
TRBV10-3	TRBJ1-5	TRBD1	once	CAISGDRDQPQHF	TGTGCCATCAGTGGGGACAGGGATCAGCCCCAGCATTTT
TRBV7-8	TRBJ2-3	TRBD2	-	CASSLPGGAPDTQYF	TGTGCCAGCAGCTTACCGGGGGGGGCTCCAGATACGCAGTATTTT
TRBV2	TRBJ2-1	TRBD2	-	CASSGGRGGRNSYNEQFF	TGTGCCAGCAGTGGGGGGCGAGGCGGGAGGAACTCCTACAATGAGCAGTTCTTC
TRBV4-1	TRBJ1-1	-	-	CASSQPSGFGGLNTEAFF	TGCGCCAGCAGCCAACCTTCGGGCTTTGGGGGGTTGAACACTGAAGCTTTCTTT
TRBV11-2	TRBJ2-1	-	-	CASSLVSLSGYEQFF	TGTGCCAGCAGCTTAGTCAGTCTTTCCGGGTATGAGCAGTTCTTC
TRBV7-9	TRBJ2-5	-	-	CASSSRGAGRGETQYF	TGTGCCAGCAGCTCTCGCGGGGCGGGGAGAGGGGAGACCCAGTACTTC
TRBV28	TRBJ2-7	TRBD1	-	CASSSPGTGTYEQYF	TGTGCCAGCAGTTCCCCCGGGACAGGGACCTACGAGCAGTACTTC
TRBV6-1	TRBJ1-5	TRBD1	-	CASSADRNQPQHF	TGTGCCAGCAGTGCGGACAGGAATCAGCCCCAGCATTTT
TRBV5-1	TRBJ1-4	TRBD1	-	CASSWGQGDEKLFF	TGCGCCAGCAGCTGGGGACAGGGCGACGAAAAACTGTTTTTT
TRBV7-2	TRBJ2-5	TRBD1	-	CASSPRGTGILETQYF	TGTGCCAGCAGCCCCCGAGGGACAGGGATTTTAGAGACCCAGTACTTC
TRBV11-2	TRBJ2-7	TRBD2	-	CASSLVFASGSAYEQYF	TGTGCCAGCAGCTTAGTCTTCGCTAGCGGGAGCGCATACGAGCAGTACTTC
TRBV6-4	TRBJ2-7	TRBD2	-	CASSEGTNSYEQYF	TGTGCCAGCAGTGAGGGGACTAACTCCTACGAGCAGTACTTC
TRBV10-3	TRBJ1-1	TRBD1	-	CAITRAGTEFTEAFF	TGTGCCATCACTAGGGCCGGGACAGAATTTACTGAAGCTTTCTTT
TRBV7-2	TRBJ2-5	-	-	CASSLVGGAGQPQYF	TGTGCCAGCAGCTTAGTAGGCGGGGCCGGCCAACCCCAGTACTTC
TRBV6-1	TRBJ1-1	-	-	CASSEILNTEAFF	TGTGCCAGCAGTGAAATCCTCAACACTGAAGCTTTCTTT
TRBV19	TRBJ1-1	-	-	CASSFRHTSTEAFF	TGTGCCAGTAGTTTTCGACATACGTCCACTGAAGCTTTCTTT
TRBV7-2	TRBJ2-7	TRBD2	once	CASSLLLAGATGQYF	TGTGCCAGCAGCTTACTACTAGCGGGGGCCACTGGGCAGTACTTC
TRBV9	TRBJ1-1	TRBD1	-	CASNQKQGAATEAFF	TGTGCCAGCAACCAAAAACAGGGGGCGGCCACTGAAGCTTTCTTT
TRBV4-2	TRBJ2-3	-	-	CASSPGSTQYF	TGTGCCAGCAGCCCGGGATCTACGCAGTATTTT
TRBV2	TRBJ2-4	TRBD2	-	CASQRGSEANIQYF	TGTGCCAGCCAGCGGGGGTCGGAAGCAAACATTCAGTACTTC
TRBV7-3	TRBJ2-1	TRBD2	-	CASSQLAAYNEQFF	TGTGCCAGCAGTCAACTAGCGGCCTACAATGAGCAGTTCTTC
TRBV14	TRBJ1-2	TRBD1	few	CASSLGQEYGYTF	TGTGCCAGCAGCCTGGGACAGGAGTATGGCTACACCTTC
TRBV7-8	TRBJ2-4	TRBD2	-	CASSLEGGASGNFVKNIQYF	TGTGCCAGCAGCTTAGAAGGCGGGGCTAGCGGGAATTTTGTCAAAAACATTCAGTACTTC
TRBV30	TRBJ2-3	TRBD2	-	CAWTWGGVKTQYF	TGTGCCTGGACATGGGGGGGGGTCAAGACGCAGTATTTT
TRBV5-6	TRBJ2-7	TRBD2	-	CASSSTSATSPYEQYF	TGTGCCAGCAGCTCGACTAGCGCCACCTCACCCTACGAGCAGTACTTC
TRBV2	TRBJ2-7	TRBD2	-	CASTYGLAGSYEQYF	TGTGCCAGCACCTACGGACTAGCGGGGTCCTACGAGCAGTACTTC